This T cell receptor beta chain was observed in a study of OX40 agonist ivuxolimab in advanced cancers. Libraries were prepared by immunoSEQ multiplex PCR; TCRdb keeps only in-frame clonotypes and omits some of them. The repertoire consists of about 34,000 clones, with about nine tenths occurring once and the leading ten covering 4% to 4.5%. The CDR3 contains 15 residues. Trimming removed 4 bases at V and 0 bases at J, with 10 bases between. Germline V gives CDR1 KGHSH, CDR2 LQKENI. Systemic immunosuppression or a history of autoimmune disease excluded patients. The input for sequencing was CD4+ or CD8+ T cells sorted from blood, taken in a trial of the OX40 agonist ivuxolimab. The sequence was collected from an adult with an advanced solid tumor such as melanoma, head and neck, liver or kidney cancer. V is TRBV18 and J is TRBJ2-1, with D possibly being TRBD2 (6 bases). The CDR3 DNA follows: TGTGCCAGCTCACGTCGGGAGAGCTCCTACAATGAGCAGTTCTTC. This gives the protein CASSRRESSYNEQFF.